The clone carrying this TCR beta chain was counted ten times or more. Germline-derived CDR1 and CDR2 are SGHTA and FQGNSA. Trimming shortened V by 2 bases and J by 6 bases, and 8 bases separated the two germline ends. The CDR3 totals 12 residues. The entry originates in a study of metastatic and nonmetastatic thyroid tumors. TCRdb reprocessed the PCR reads via MiXCR. The sample includes about 39,000 clones, around 20% of them seen just once. No patient received treatment before thyroid surgery. The sample consisted of blood. This chain links TRBV7-2 with TRBJ2-7; D perhaps matches TRBD2 (5 bases). This clonotype originated in a female donor with papillary thyroid cancer or a benign thyroid nodule (not recorded which). Some clones in this sample may be carry-over from other donors' samples. CDR3 protein: CASSLFRGEQYF. CDR3 nucleotides: TGTGCCAGCAGCTTATTTCGGGGCGAGCAGTACTTC.